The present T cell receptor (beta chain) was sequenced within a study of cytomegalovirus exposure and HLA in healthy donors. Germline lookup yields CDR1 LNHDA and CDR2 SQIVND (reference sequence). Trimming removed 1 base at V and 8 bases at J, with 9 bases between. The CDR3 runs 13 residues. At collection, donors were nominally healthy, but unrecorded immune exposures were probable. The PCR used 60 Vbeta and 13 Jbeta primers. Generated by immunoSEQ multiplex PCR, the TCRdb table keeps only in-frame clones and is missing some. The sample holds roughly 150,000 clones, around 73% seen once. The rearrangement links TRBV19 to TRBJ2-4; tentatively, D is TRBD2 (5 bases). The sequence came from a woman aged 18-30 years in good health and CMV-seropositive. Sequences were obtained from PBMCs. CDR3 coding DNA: TGTGCCAGTAGTATAGCGAAGGAGGACATTCAGTACTTC. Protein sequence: CASSIAKEDIQYF.